Listed below are T cell receptor beta chains from one sample, sequenced in a study of blood T cell repertoires in COVID-19. Some clones are missing from TCRdb's copy, which holds only in-frame ones; the method was immunoSEQ multiplex PCR. The repertoire includes roughly 500,000 clones, approximately 88% of them detected once, and 1.5% to 2% sits in the top ten. Sequenced sample: PBMCs or T cells enriched from blood (not recorded which). The receptors derive from a woman aged 40 to 55 who had recovered from COVID-19. CDR3s include the opening cysteine and the closing phenylalanine or tryptophan. The D gene is left open where the match is weak. Not all rows give a size; the values are once, few, many and, for expanded clones, a class.

j_gene | abundance | v_gene | d_gene | CDR3aa | CDR3nt
TRBJ2-2 | - | TRBV5-1 | - | CASSLEPGPTGELFF | TGCGCCAGCAGCCTCGAACCAGGGCCCACCGGGGAGCTGTTTTTT
TRBJ1-1 | - | TRBV10-2 | - | CAARATVARPTEAFF | TGCGCCGCACGGGCGACAGTCGCCCGACCAACTGAAGCTTTCTTT
TRBJ1-1 | - | TRBV4-3 | - | CASRTDRNTEAFF | TGCGCCAGCAGAACCGACAGGAACACTGAAGCTTTCTTT
TRBJ1-2 | - | TRBV29-1 | TRBD1 | CSVEEQGASGYTF | TGCAGCGTTGAAGAGCAGGGGGCGAGTGGCTACACCTTC
TRBJ2-1 | - | TRBV19 | - | CASRGWESSYNEQFF | TGTGCCAGTAGAGGGTGGGAGAGCTCCTACAATGAGCAGTTCTTC
TRBJ1-2 | - | TRBV5-1 | TRBD1 | CASSWENRGLYTF | TGCGCCAGCAGCTGGGAGAACAGGGGTCTCTACACCTTC
TRBJ2-7 | - | TRBV12-3/TRBV12-4 | - | CASRQGRYEQYF | TGTGCCAGCAGACAGGGACGCTACGAGCAGTACTTC
TRBJ1-2 | - | TRBV2 | TRBD1 | CASLGDRVGGYTF | TGTGCCAGCCTGGGGGACAGGGTGGGAGGCTACACCTTC
TRBJ2-5 | once | TRBV7-9 | - | CASSWAQTIKETQYF | TGTGCCAGCAGCTGGGCCCAGACGATTAAAGAGACCCAGTACTTC
TRBJ1-3 | - | TRBV18 | - | CASSGEAAGNTIYF | TGTGCCAGCTCAGGGGAGGCGGCAGGAAACACCATATATTTT
TRBJ2-1 | - | TRBV10-3 | - | CAISDGGAAYNEQFF | TGTGCCATCAGTGACGGGGGAGCGGCCTACAATGAGCAGTTCTTC
TRBJ1-6 | - | TRBV6-6 | TRBD1 | CASSLPGTGIGNSPLHF | TGTGCCAGCAGTCTTCCCGGGACAGGGATCGGGAATTCACCCCTCCACTTT
TRBJ1-5 | - | TRBV19 | - | CASSISGNQPQHF | TGTGCCAGTAGTATTTCAGGGAATCAGCCCCAGCATTTT
TRBJ2-4 | - | TRBV7-2 | - | CASNQGAKNIQYF | TGTGCCAGCAACCAGGGGGCCAAAAACATTCAGTACTTC
TRBJ2-4 | - | TRBV12-3/TRBV12-4 | TRBD2 | CASSLGGRNIQYF | TGTGCCAGCAGTTTGGGGGGGAGGAACATTCAGTACTTC
TRBJ2-5 | - | TRBV19 | TRBD2 | CASSMGGGIQETQYF | TGTGCCAGTAGTATGGGCGGGGGAATCCAAGAGACCCAGTACTTC
TRBJ2-2 | - | TRBV10-3 | - | CAISPDRNTGELFF | TGTGCCATCAGTCCCGACAGAAACACCGGGGAGCTGTTTTTT
TRBJ2-1 | - | TRBV3-1/TRBV3-2 | TRBD2 | CASSQEDPLLAGGYNEQFF | TGTGCCAGCAGCCAAGAAGACCCACTTCTAGCGGGAGGATACAATGAGCAGTTCTTC
TRBJ2-7 | once | TRBV20-1 | TRBD1 | CSASHGTGDYEQYF | TGCAGTGCTAGTCACGGGACAGGGGACTACGAGCAGTACTTC
TRBJ1-2 | - | TRBV4-1 | - | CASSQEWGDGYTF | TGCGCCAGCAGCCAAGAGTGGGGGGATGGCTACACCTTC
TRBJ1-1 | - | TRBV6-5 | - | CASRRNTEAFF | TGTGCCAGCAGGAGGAACACTGAAGCTTTCTTT
TRBJ1-1 | - | TRBV9 | TRBD1 | CASSYTGDTEAFF | TGTGCCAGCAGCTATACAGGGGACACTGAAGCTTTCTTT
TRBJ2-3 | once | TRBV9 | - | CASSALPGLSTDTQYF | TGTGCCAGCAGCGCGCTACCGGGACTCTCCACAGATACGCAGTATTTT
TRBJ2-4 | - | TRBV2 | - | CASSDFPGNIQYF | TGTGCCAGCAGTGACTTTCCAGGGAACATTCAGTACTTC
TRBJ2-2 | - | TRBV11-2 | - | CASSLQSNTGELFF | TGTGCCAGCAGCCTCCAGTCGAACACCGGGGAGCTGTTTTTT
TRBJ2-3 | - | TRBV7-8 | TRBD2 | CATGASGRPDTQYF | TGTGCCACCGGGGCTAGCGGGAGGCCAGATACGCAGTATTTT
TRBJ2-7 | - | TRBV15 | - | CATEGESYEQYF | TGTGCCACCGAGGGGGAATCCTACGAGCAGTACTTC
TRBJ2-1 | - | TRBV6-5 | TRBD2 | CASSYFPERGYNEQFF | TGTGCCAGCAGTTACTTCCCCGAGCGGGGTTACAATGAGCAGTTCTTC
TRBJ1-2 | - | TRBV7-9 | - | CASSSQAGDYGYTF | TGTGCCAGCAGCTCCCAGGCAGGGGACTATGGCTACACCTTC
TRBJ1-2 | - | TRBV11-2 | - | CASSSRGGFGYTF | TGTGCCAGCAGCTCGAGGGGGGGGTTTGGCTACACCTTC
TRBJ1-1 | - | TRBV27 | TRBD1 | CASSSGQGARTEAFF | TGTGCCAGCAGTAGCGGACAGGGGGCGCGCACTGAAGCTTTCTTT
TRBJ2-1 | - | TRBV5-4 | TRBD2 | CASSPGGVRSYNEQFF | TGTGCCAGCAGCCCGGGGGGGGTTCGCTCCTACAATGAGCAGTTCTTC
TRBJ1-1 | - | TRBV11-3 | - | CASSSSGFSEAFF | TGTGCCAGCAGCTCATCAGGGTTCTCTGAAGCTTTCTTT
TRBJ1-1 | - | TRBV29-1 | - | CSVEGGSRGTEAFF | TGCAGCGTTGAGGGGGGGTCCCGCGGCACTGAAGCTTTCTTT
TRBJ2-2 | - | TRBV10-3 | TRBD2 | CAISAASGGNTGELFF | TGTGCCATCAGTGCGGCTAGCGGGGGGAACACCGGGGAGCTGTTTTTT
TRBJ2-1 | - | TRBV10-3 | TRBD2 | CAISEGGRSYNEQFF | TGTGCCATCAGTGAGGGCGGGAGGTCCTACAATGAGCAGTTCTTC
TRBJ2-1 | - | TRBV6-5 | - | CASSYSSMSSYNEQFF | TGTGCCAGCAGTTACTCGAGTATGAGCTCCTACAATGAGCAGTTCTTC
TRBJ2-2 | - | TRBV4-1 | TRBD2 | CASSQDTSGLANTGELFF | TGCGCCAGCAGCCAAGACACTAGCGGACTCGCGAACACCGGGGAGCTGTTTTTT
TRBJ1-5 | - | TRBV3-1/TRBV3-2 | - | CASSFRGSNQPQHF | TGTGCCAGCTCGTTTAGGGGAAGCAATCAGCCCCAGCATTTT
TRBJ1-5 | - | TRBV11-1 | - | CASSEAQGSNQPQHF | TGTGCCAGCAGCGAAGCACAGGGAAGCAATCAGCCCCAGCATTTT
TRBJ1-1 | few | TRBV10-1 | - | CASSTNRVGKAFF | TGCGCCAGCAGCACAAACAGGGTTGGGAAAGCTTTCTTT
TRBJ1-1 | - | TRBV2 | - | CASSEARRIMNTEAFF | TGTGCCAGCAGTGAGGCCCGAAGAATAATGAACACTGAAGCTTTCTTT
TRBJ1-1 | - | TRBV29-1 | - | CSVALYNTEAFF | TGCAGCGTTGCGCTATACAACACTGAAGCTTTCTTT
TRBJ1-1 | - | TRBV21-1 | - | CASSKEGGLGTEAFF | TGTGCCAGCAGCAAAGAGGGGGGGCTGGGAACTGAAGCTTTCTTT